This T cell receptor (beta chain) was identified during a study of cytomegalovirus exposure and HLA in healthy donors. The PCR was carried out with 60 Vbeta primers and 13 Jbeta primers. Sequencing was performed with immunoSEQ multiplex PCR; in TCRdb, only in-frame clones are kept and a portion is missing. The table includes 150,000 to 200,000 clones, about 81% detected once. There are 15 residues in the CDR3. V lost 5 bases and J lost 7, with 20 bases in between. CDR1 is MNHEY, CDR2 SMNVEV, per germline (reference sequence). The sequencing input was PBMCs. The TCR originated in a girl aged 2-15 years in good health and CMV-seropositive. The chain recombines TRBV27 with TRBJ1-2, with a tentative D call TRBD1 (6 bases). Here the CDR3 DNA reads TGTGCCAGCAGTCCACGGCCGACAGGTATGCGTGGCTACACCTTC. It specifies CASSPRPTGMRGYTF.